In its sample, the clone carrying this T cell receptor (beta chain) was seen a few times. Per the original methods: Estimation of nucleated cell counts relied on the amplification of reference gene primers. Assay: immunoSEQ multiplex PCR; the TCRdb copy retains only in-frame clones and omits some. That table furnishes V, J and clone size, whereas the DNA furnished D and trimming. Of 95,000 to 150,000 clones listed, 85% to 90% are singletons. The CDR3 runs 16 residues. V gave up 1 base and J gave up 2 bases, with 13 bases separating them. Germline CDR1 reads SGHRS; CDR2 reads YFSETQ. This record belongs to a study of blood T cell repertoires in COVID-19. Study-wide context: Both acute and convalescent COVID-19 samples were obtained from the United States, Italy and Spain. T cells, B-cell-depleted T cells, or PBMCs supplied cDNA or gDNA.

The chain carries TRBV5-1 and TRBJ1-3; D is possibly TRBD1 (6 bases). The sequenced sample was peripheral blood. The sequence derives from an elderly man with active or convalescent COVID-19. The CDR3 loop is CASSLLGTITGNTIYF. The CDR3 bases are TGCGCCAGCAGCTTGCTGGGGACAATTACTGGAAACACCATATATTTT.